The entry below gives a single T cell receptor beta chain sequence along with its context. The antigen remains unidentified. This record belongs to a study of vaccination and CD4 T cells after COVID-19. Documented treatment: approximately nine-day PBMC culture with coronavirus spike peptide pools or control peptides (ViraFEST assay). Positive PCR dates spanned March to December 2020, predating US Alpha, Beta and Delta variants. An Oncomine TCR Beta short-read assay was used to sequence the DNA from cultured CD4+ T cells. Someone extracted genomic DNA from cultured CD4+ T cells. Via MiXCR, TCRdb re-called the PCR reads, giving one row per CDR3 protein. The data contain a few thousand distinct CDR3 sequences, approximately 71% of them singletons. Germline V gives CDR1 MNHEY, CDR2 SMNVEV (reference sequence). V shed 2 bases, J shed 5 bases, and the junction held 4 bases outside the gene matches. The length of the CDR3 is 15 residues.

The sequenced material came from CD4+ T cells from blood, cultured in vitro. The sequence was obtained from a human donor who had recovered from COVID-19. The J gene is TRBJ1-5, the V gene TRBV27; 9 bases agree with TRBD1. The chain's CDR3 is CASSLGRTGDQPQHF. Written as DNA, the CDR3 is TGTGCCAGCAGTTTAGGTAGGACAGGGGATCAGCCCCAGCATTTT.